This TCR beta chain was sequenced during a study of regulatory T cells in long-lasting Graves disease. Study results and limitations: Accuracy might have suffered from few samples. In persistent patients, shared public clonotypes (more than 2,500) outnumbered those in new patients (around 1,000). Blood alone, not thyroid tissue, was studied.

Through Arm-PCR of CDR3 regions and iRepertoire HTBI primers, TCR beta libraries were built. TCRdb analysed the multiplex PCR reads with MiXCR anew, one entry per CDR3 protein. Among roughly 400,000 distinct CDR3 sequences, less than 25% were seen once, and the ten largest hold 20%. The sample's time point: persistent/refractory GD, antithyroid drugs over 5 years with positive TRAb. Making the TCR library involved RNA that had been extracted from PBMCs. Patients with Graves' disease were diagnosed by American Thyroid Association guidelines. Remarks on this clonotype: Its antigen is unknown.

The clonotype originates from a female donor with Graves disease. The material sequenced was peripheral blood mononuclear cells (PBMCs), taken when the disease was refractory, from a patient treated with antithyroid drugs.

CDR3 loop: CASSHPGSYEQYF. DNA of the CDR3: TGCGCCAGCAGCCATCCGGGGTCCTACGAGCAGTACTTC. The V gene is TRBV4-3, the J gene TRBJ2-7; D perhaps matches TRBD2 (5 bases). Between the trimmed V and J ends, which lost 3 bases and 1 base, there was a span of 7 bases. The CDR3 is 13 amino acids. The germline V gene has CDR1 LGHNA and CDR2 YSLEER.